Listed below are T cell receptor beta chains from one sample, sequenced in a study of cytomegalovirus exposure and HLA in healthy donors. Data came from immunoSEQ multiplex PCR; TCRdb stores just in-frame clones and leaves some out. The data contain some 270,000 clones, around 90% of them singletons. The sequencing sample was made of PBMCs. These receptor sequences come from a girl aged 2 to 9 in good health and CMV-seronegative. The CDR3 runs from the conserved cysteine through the conserved F or W. Fields, in order: J gene, V gene, CDR3 protein.

>TRBJ2-7|TRBV7-9
CASSFFGPGLVYEQYF
>TRBJ2-7|TRBV6-5
CASSYAFGQGYYEQYF
>TRBJ2-7|TRBV5-1
CASRLTSDPSYEQYF
>TRBJ2-2|TRBV27
CATPTSNTGELFF
>TRBJ1-2|TRBV6-5
CASSRQGNYGYTF
>TRBJ2-7|TRBV27
CASSPWRSGSVIIHEQYF
>TRBJ1-5|TRBV6-1
CASSEGAPQHF
>TRBJ2-2|TRBV15
CATSRELTGLTGELFF
>TRBJ1-2|TRBV6-6
CASSAQGDGYTF
>TRBJ1-1|TRBV28
CASSLGSPEAFF
>TRBJ2-2|TRBV5-4
CASSIMDRGRTGELFF
>TRBJ1-4|TRBV9
CASSVVPGFNEKLFF
>TRBJ1-2|TRBV2
CASSEQGRGLGGYTF
>TRBJ1-2|TRBV27
CASSSTGFPGYTF
>TRBJ2-7|TRBV25-1
CASSPGGRYEQYF
>TRBJ2-7|TRBV20-1
CSASTKHVPYF
>TRBJ2-1|TRBV28
CASRLWLAGGLIEQFF
>TRBJ1-1|TRBV5-6
CASSSSVGATEAFF
>TRBJ1-1|TRBV27
CASSLGAGNTEAFF
>TRBJ2-5|TRBV27
CATGGGNGETQYF
>TRBJ2-5|TRBV6-5
CASSYRGGTAQETQYF
>TRBJ2-3|TRBV6-1
CASSELGSGTDTQYF
>TRBJ2-5|TRBV7-6
CASSSGTGARETQYF
>TRBJ2-1|TRBV13
CASSTTINEQFF
>TRBJ2-7|TRBV2
CASRTSTNYEQYF
>TRBJ1-3|TRBV6-1
CASLQVGFSGNTIYF
>TRBJ2-2|TRBV23-1
CASSPETDTGELFF
>TRBJ2-7|TRBV4-1
CASSQGDGSGLAGDEQYF
>TRBJ2-1|TRBV6-6
CASSLGTVINEQFF
>TRBJ2-7|TRBV7-9
CASSFGTGGYEQYF
>TRBJ2-2|TRBV10-1
CASSPHYGGTGELFF
>TRBJ1-4|TRBV27
CASSRGGDNEKLFF
>TRBJ2-3|TRBV10-3
CAISGSSIGGTQYF
>TRBJ1-2|TRBV5-6
CASSYRGGESGYTF
>TRBJ1-2|TRBV9
CASSEAGAGRGYTF
>TRBJ2-7|TRBV28
CASSLPTGSYEQYF
>TRBJ1-5|TRBV11-1
CASSSGLNQPQHF
>TRBJ2-5|TRBV29-1
CSVEALAETQYF
>TRBJ1-4|TRBV7-9
CSSSLGGDEKLFF
>TRBJ2-1|TRBV5-6
CASSFGPQGGTDLYNEQFF
>TRBJ2-5|TRBV5-4
CASSLLNQETQYF
>TRBJ2-7|TRBV19
CASSMLAGPTYEQYF
>TRBJ2-7|TRBV19
CASSIQGASSYEQYF
>TRBJ1-2|TRBV6-6
CASTSSTVNGYTF
>TRBJ2-7|TRBV10-1
CASSEGDYSSYEQYF
>TRBJ2-7|TRBV6-1
CASSEGGGDYSYEQYF